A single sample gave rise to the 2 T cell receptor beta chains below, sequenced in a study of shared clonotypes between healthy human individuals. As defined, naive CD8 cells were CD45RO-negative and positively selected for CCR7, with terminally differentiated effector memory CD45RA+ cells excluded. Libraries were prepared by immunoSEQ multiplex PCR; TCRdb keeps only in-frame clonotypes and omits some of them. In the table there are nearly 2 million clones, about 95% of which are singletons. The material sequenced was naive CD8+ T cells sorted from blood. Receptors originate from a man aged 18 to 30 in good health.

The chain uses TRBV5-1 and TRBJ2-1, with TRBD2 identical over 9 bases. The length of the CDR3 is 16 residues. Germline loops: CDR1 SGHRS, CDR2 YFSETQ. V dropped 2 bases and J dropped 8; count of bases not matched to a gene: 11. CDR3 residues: CASSFGVAGEPDEQFF. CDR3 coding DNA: TGCGCCAGCAGCTTCGGAGTAGCGGGAGAGCCCGATGAGCAGTTCTTC. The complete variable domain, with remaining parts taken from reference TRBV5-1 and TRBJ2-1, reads KAGVTQTPRYLIKTRGQQVTLSCSPISGHRSVSWYQQTPGQGLQFLFEYFSETQRNKGNFPGRFSGRQFSNSRSEMNVSTLELGDSALYLCASSFGVAGEPDEQFFGPGTRLTVL.

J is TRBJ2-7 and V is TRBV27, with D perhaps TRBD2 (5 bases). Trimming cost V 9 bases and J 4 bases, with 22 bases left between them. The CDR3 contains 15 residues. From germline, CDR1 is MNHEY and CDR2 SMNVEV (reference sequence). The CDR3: CASCGVGGEGYEQYF. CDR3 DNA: TGTGCCAGTTGCGGAGTTGGAGGAGAAGGGTACGAGCAGTACTTC.